This T cell receptor beta chain was obtained from a study of OX40 agonist ivuxolimab in advanced cancers. The wider study: Patients in the trial were receiving intravenous ivuxolimab every 2 weeks, at doses of 0.01 to 10 mg/kg. Study-level findings and limits: Among patients with partial responses at 0.1-3.0 mg/kg, clonal expansion was among the lowest.

From germline, CDR1 is MNHNY and CDR2 SVGAGI (reference sequence). V was shortened by 5 bases and J by 0 bases, with 8 bases between the two germline ends. This CDR3 comprises 14 residues. This clone was picked up one time. The antigen is unknown. Assay used: immunoSEQ multiplex PCR; TCRdb lists only in-frame clones, some missing. This sample yields 25,000 to 35,000 clones, of which more than 85% are seen a single time; around a quarter belongs to the top ten. Material: CD4+ or CD8+ T cells sorted from blood, obtained in a trial of the OX40 agonist ivuxolimab. The chain employs TRBV6-6 and TRBJ2-1, with D perhaps given as TRBD1 or TRBD2 (5 bases each). The sequence derives from an adult with an advanced solid tumor such as melanoma, head and neck, liver or kidney cancer. The CDR3 nucleotides are TGTGCCAGCAGTAATGGGGGCTCCTACAATGAGCAGTTCTTC. It codes for CASSNGGSYNEQFF.